The next 32 T cell receptor beta chains were all read from a single sample in a study of control samples from healthy donors and cancer patients. The table came from immunoSEQ multiplex PCR; TCRdb's copy has only in-frame clones and leaves some out. The table lists about 55,000 clones, approximately 95% of them singletons. The sample comprised blood. The origin of the receptors is a woman aged 30 to 39 in good health.

About this clone itself: Additional DNA sequences in this sample encode the identical CDR3. The rearrangement joins TRBV27 to TRBJ1-5; the D is unclear. Germline CDR1 and CDR2: MNHEY and SMNVEV (reference sequence). This CDR3 has 14 residues. The ends were cut back, 2 bases at V and 0 bases at J, with 5 bases in the middle. For the CDR3, the DNA is TGTGCCAGCAGTTTAGCTTATAGCAATCAGCCCCAGCATTTT. The encoded protein is CASSLAYSNQPQHF.

The chain joins TRBV11-2 to TRBJ1-1; D is ambiguous. There are 12 residues in the CDR3. V lost 4 bases and J 0 bases, leaving 3 bases between the germline ends. The germline V gene has CDR1 SGHAT and CDR2 FQNNGV. The CDR3 DNA follows: TGTGCCAGCAGCTGGGTGAACACTGAAGCTTTCTTT. Protein product: CASSWVNTEAFF.

The chain couples TRBV12-3 or TRBV12-4 to TRBJ2-7, with unresolved D. This CDR3 is built from 12 residues. The germline V and J ends were trimmed by 5 bases and 2 bases, with 7 bases remaining between them. Written as DNA, the CDR3 is TGTGCCAGCAGTGGGATGACCTACGAGCAGTACTTC. Translated, it gives CASSGMTYEQYF.

The V call is TRBV30, the J call TRBJ1-6, with 10 bases that match TRBD1. Germline assignment: CDR1 GTSNPN and CDR2 SVGIG (reference sequence). The CDR3 consists of 14 residues. The V and J ends lost 4 bases and 6 bases, in that order; junction bases with no gene match: 3. The CDR3 spells CAWTRTGGNSPLHF. The CDR3 nucleotides are TGTGCCTGGACCCGGACAGGGGGTAATTCACCCCTCCACTTT.

This chain links TRBV14 with TRBJ2-7, with TRBD1 matching 8 bases. V shed 4 bases and J 7 bases; nucleotides not matched to a gene: 9. The germline V gene has CDR1 SGHDN and CDR2 FVKESK. The CDR3 loop spans 14 amino acids. CDR3 residues: CASSPFGTGGEQYF. The CDR3 DNA follows: TGTGCCAGCAGCCCTTTCGGAACAGGGGGTGAGCAGTACTTC. Full variable domain (rest looked up from reference TRBV14 and TRBJ2-7): EAGVTQFPSHSVIEKGQTVTLRCDPISGHDNLYWYRRVMGKEIKFLLHFVKESKQDESGMPNNRFLAERTGGTYSTLKVQPAELEDSGVYFCASSPFGTGGEQYFGPGTRLTVT.

The rearrangement links TRBV29-1 to TRBJ2-7; D is ambiguous. CDR3 length equals 10 residues. Germline CDR1 reads SQVTM; CDR2 reads ANQGSEA. For the CDR3, the DNA is TGCTTCGCCGTAGCCTACGAGCAGTACTTC. Its translation is CFAVAYEQYF.

The rearrangement joins TRBV2 to TRBJ1-5, with D perhaps matching TRBD1 (5 bases). The V and J ends lost 8 bases and 5 bases respectively, with 10 bases between them. Germline-derived CDR1 and CDR2 are SNHLY and FYNNEI. The CDR3 sequence is 12 residues long. The CDR3 loop is CASRDSHQPQHF. The CDR3 DNA sequence: TGTGCCAGCCGGGACTCTCATCAGCCCCAGCATTTT.

The rearrangement joins TRBV19 to TRBJ1-2; D is possibly TRBD1 (6 bases). Germline V gene lookup returns CDR1 LNHDA and CDR2 SQIVND (reference sequence). V was clipped by 5 bases and J by 4 bases, with 14 bases between them. The CDR3 has 14 residues. The CDR3 DNA reads TGTGCCAGTAGTCTCACCGACAGGTTCTATGGCTACACCTTC. Translating gives CASSLTDRFYGYTF.

Written as DNA, the CDR3 is TGTGCCAGCAGTGAGGTGGGGGCGCGGTCAGATACGCAGTATTTT. Protein: CASSEVGARSDTQYF. The V and J genes are TRBV25-1 and TRBJ2-3, with D perhaps matching TRBD1 (6 bases). V gave up 3 bases and J gave up 4 bases, with 14 bases separating them. Germline V gene data show CDR1 as MGHDK and CDR2 as SYGVNS. There are 15 residues in the CDR3.

This clone was counted once. The chain employs TRBV6-5 and TRBJ2-3; D gene ambiguous. Trimming pared 7 bases from V and 4 bases from J, leaving 6 bases between. CDR3 size: 11 residues. Germline lookup yields CDR1 MNHEY and CDR2 SVGAGI. The DNA of the CDR3 is TGTGCCAGCAATACCCCAGATACGCAGTATTTT. This gives the protein CASNTPDTQYF.

The CDR3 DNA reads as TGTGCCAGCAGCTCACTCCAGGCCGGGGTCAAAGATAGGGGGCGGATTGAAGCTTTCTTT. Amino acids: CASSSLQAGVKDRGRIEAFF. V usage is TRBV7-3 and J usage is TRBJ1-1; 7 positions match TRBD1. V trimming: 4 bases; J trimming: 7 bases; junction bases outside the gene matches: 27. This CDR3 is 20 amino acids long. Germline CDR1 is SGHTA and CDR2 is FQGTGA.

The chain employs TRBV19 and TRBJ1-5, with D hard to call. CDR1 LNHDA and CDR2 SQIVND come from the germline V gene (reference sequence). CDR3 length: 17 amino acids. The germline V and J ends were trimmed by 3 bases and 0 bases, with 15 bases remaining between them. CDR3 sequence: CASSIPSGSRSNQPQHF. CDR3 DNA: TGTGCCAGTAGTATTCCATCAGGATCCCGTAGCAATCAGCCCCAGCATTTT.

The V and J genes are TRBV5-1 and TRBJ2-2, with 10 nucleotides matching TRBD2. Germline CDR1 and CDR2: SGHRS and YFSETQ. V was clipped by 0 bases and J by 7 bases; unmatched bases: 12. The CDR3 runs 18 residues. The CDR3 DNA reads as TGCGCCAGCAGCTTGGAATATAGCGGGAGGTCCTACTACGGGGAGCTGTTTTTT. Its protein product is CASSLEYSGRSYYGELFF.

Concerning this clone itself: A read error may produce the germline difference seen at one junction end. J is TRBJ2-1 and V is TRBV11-3, with 8 bases that match TRBD2. Germline CDR1 is SGHNT and CDR2 is YENEEA. This CDR3 has 15 amino acids. The CDR3 DNA is TGTGCCAGCAGCACCAGCGGGAGCGCCTACAAAGAGCAGTTCTTC. Amino acid sequence: CASSTSGSAYKEQFF.

CDR3 in DNA: TGTGCCAGCAGCGGCCAAGAGACCCAGTACTTC. It yields the protein CASSGQETQYF. J is TRBJ2-5 and V is TRBV5-4; D is undetermined. The CDR3 totals 11 residues. The V and J ends lost 4 bases and 1 base respectively, with 2 bases between them. Germline V gene sequence: CDR1 SGHNT, CDR2 YYREEE (reference sequence).

The CDR3 DNA follows: TGTGCCAGCAGTTTCTCCACCCATGGAAACACCATATATTTT. It is translated as CASSFSTHGNTIYF. This chain connects TRBV28 to TRBJ1-3; no firm D call. The CDR3 extends over 14 amino acids. CDR1 and CDR2 from the germline V gene are MDHEN and SYDVKM. V dropped 3 bases and J dropped 3 bases, with 9 bases sitting between them.

This chain connects TRBV20-1 to TRBJ1-5; D not resolved. The CDR3 has 15 amino acids. V was shortened by 3 bases and J by 0 bases, with 12 bases between the two germline ends. Germline V lookup: CDR1 DFQATT, CDR2 SNEGSKA (reference sequence). The CDR3 sequence is CSASLGGNSNQPQHF. DNA for the CDR3: TGCAGTGCTAGTTTAGGAGGTAATAGCAATCAGCCCCAGCATTTT.

V is TRBV5-1 and J is TRBJ1-2; TRBD1 matches at 7 bases. The CDR3 covers 14 residues. CDR1 is SGHRS, CDR2 YFSETQ, per germline. V lost 0 bases and J lost 2; bases outside the gene matches: 1. CDR3 coding DNA: TGCGCCAGCAGCTTGGAGGGACAGAACTATGGCTACACCTTC. This codes for CASSLEGQNYGYTF.

CDR3 DNA sequence: TGTGCCAGTAGTATCCCGGGAGACTACTGGGGCTACACCTTC. It translates to CASSIPGDYWGYTF. The chain combines TRBV19 with TRBJ1-2, with D hard to call. With 3 bases removed from V and 8 bases from J, the gap between germline ends came to 16 bases. The CDR3 spans 14 residues. CDR1 LNHDA and CDR2 SQIVND come from the germline V gene (reference sequence).

V and J are TRBV28 and TRBJ2-7, with a possible D match to TRBD2 (6 bases). CDR1 is MDHEN, CDR2 SYDVKM, per germline. The V and J ends lost 6 bases and 4 bases respectively, with 19 bases between them. The CDR3 is made up of 15 amino acids. CDR3 bases: TGTGCCAGCAGGGGGATTGAGCGCGGGAAATACGAGCAGTACTTC. This translates into CASRGIERGKYEQYF.

The chain uses TRBV2 and TRBJ1-5, with D possibly TRBD1 on 5 matching bases. V was clipped by 4 bases and J by 1 base, with 8 bases between them. This CDR3 comprises 14 residues. Germline CDR1 reads SNHLY; CDR2 reads FYNNEI. CDR3 nucleotides: TGTGCCAGCAGTGGGGACGCCAGCAATCAGCCCCAGCATTTT. It encodes CASSGDASNQPQHF.

This chain joins TRBV10-3 and TRBJ2-3; 8 nucleotides match TRBD2. Trimming took 0 bases from V and 4 from J; bases not matched to a gene: 9. Germline lookup yields CDR1 ENHRY and CDR2 SYGVKD. There are 17 residues in the CDR3. The CDR3 is CAISESSGGRSADTQYF. The CDR3 DNA reads TGTGCCATCAGTGAGTCGAGTGGCGGGAGGTCCGCAGATACGCAGTATTTT.

V is TRBV19 and J is TRBJ2-5, with 8 bases aligning to TRBD2. Germline lookup yields CDR1 LNHDA and CDR2 SQIVND (reference sequence). The CDR3 is 16 amino acids. J gave up 6 bases and V 5 bases, and 14 bases lay outside the gene matches. Written as DNA, the CDR3 is TGTGCCAGTAGTCCGTCGAGCGGGAGCGGGCGGCAGACCCAGTACTTC. Translation gives CASSPSSGSGRQTQYF.

This chain's CDR3 is CASSIYRGEAFF. The CDR3 nucleotides read TGTGCCAGCAGTATATACAGGGGTGAAGCTTTCTTT. The J gene is TRBJ1-1, the V gene TRBV6-5, with 7 bases that match TRBD1. CDR1 is MNHEY, CDR2 SVGAGI, per germline. Losses at the gene ends were 5 bases for V and 7 bases for J; bases not matched to a gene: 4. CDR3 length: 12 residues.

V is TRBV6-1 and J is TRBJ1-6; 8 bases agree with TRBD1. Germline V lookup: CDR1 MNHNS, CDR2 SASEGT. This CDR3 has 17 residues. V lost 3 bases, J lost 0 bases, and 4 bases stayed unmatched. CDR3 bases: TGTGCCAGCAGTGACGGACAGGGCAGCTCCTATAATTCACCCCTCCACTTT. Translating it yields CASSDGQGSSYNSPLHF.

The chain joins TRBV29-1 to TRBJ2-1; TRBD2 is a possible D gene (5 bases). Deletions cut 4 bases from V and 9 bases from J, with 7 bases between. The CDR3 has 10 amino acids. Germline V CDR1 and CDR2: SQVTM, ANQGSEA. This CDR3 reads CSVGGSEQFF. Written as DNA, the CDR3 is TGCAGCGTTGGAGGGAGTGAGCAGTTCTTC.

This sequence joins TRBV18 and TRBJ2-4, with D perhaps assigned TRBD1 or TRBD2 (7 bases each). The germline gives CDR1 KGHSH, CDR2 LQKENI. CDR3 size: 15 residues. Trimming left V 3 bases short and J 9 bases short, with 18 bases between. The CDR3 here is CASSPYRGGEIIQYF. The CDR3 DNA sequence: TGTGCCAGCTCACCCTACAGGGGAGGGGAAATCATTCAGTACTTC. The complete variable domain, with remaining parts taken from reference TRBV18 and TRBJ2-4, reads NAGVMQNPRHLVRRRGQEARLRCSPMKGHSHVYWYRQLPEEGLKFMVYLQKENIIDESGMPKERFSAEFPKEGPSILRIQQVVRGDSAAYFCASSPYRGGEIIQYFGAGTRLSVL.

This clone was counted a single time. V and J are TRBV2 and TRBJ2-7, with D perhaps TRBD2 (6 bases). There are 14 residues in the CDR3. Germline V gene data show CDR1 as SNHLY and CDR2 as FYNNEI. V was clipped by 5 bases and J by 6 bases, with 17 bases between them. Written as DNA, the CDR3 is TGTGCCAGCAGTCTGGGGGTTACGGGGGTCGAGCAGTACTTC. The encoded protein is CASSLGVTGVEQYF. Supplemented by reference TRBV2 and TRBJ2-7, the full variable domain reads EPEVTQTPSHQVTQMGQEVILRCVPISNHLYFYWYRQILGQKVEFLVSFYNNEISEKSEIFDDQFSVERPDGSNFTLKIRSTKLEDSAMYFCASSLGVTGVEQYFGPGTRLTVT.

The chain is built from TRBV19 and TRBJ2-7; D not certain. With 4 bases removed from V and 0 bases from J, the gap between germline ends came to 10 bases. This CDR3 region has 14 residues. Germline CDR1 reads LNHDA; CDR2 reads SQIVND (reference sequence). The CDR3 bases are TGTGCCAGTAGTACACTTTGGGGCTCCTACGAGCAGTACTTC. It codes for CASSTLWGSYEQYF.

The chain couples TRBV3-1 (or the pseudogene TRBV3-2) to TRBJ1-2, with TRBD1 matching over 9 bases. The CDR3 has 15 amino acids. V trimming: 3 bases; J trimming: 8 bases; junction bases outside the gene matches: 10. The germline V gene encodes CDR1 LGHDT and CDR2 YNNKEL (reference sequence). CDR3 region: CASSHRIQGARGYTF. The CDR3 DNA follows: TGTGCCAGCAGCCACCGAATACAGGGGGCGCGAGGCTACACCTTC.

V gene TRBV25-1 combines with J gene TRBJ1-2; 9 bases line up with TRBD1. The CDR3 has 13 amino acids. Per germline, CDR1 MGHDK and CDR2 SYGVNS. V lost 8 bases to trimming and J lost 7 bases; unmatched junction nucleotides: 8. CDR3 coding DNA: TGTGCCAGCGAACCCTTGACAGGGGGTGGCTACACCTTC. It is translated as CASEPLTGGGYTF.

The rearrangement joins TRBV27 to TRBJ1-5; no firm D call. Per germline, CDR1 MNHEY and CDR2 SMNVEV (reference sequence). V lost 5 bases and J lost 0, with 20 bases in between. The CDR3 length is 18 residues. The CDR3 sequence is CASSKTSPQPYSNQPQHF. DNA for the CDR3: TGTGCCAGCAGTAAGACTTCCCCCCAACCTTATAGCAATCAGCCCCAGCATTTT.